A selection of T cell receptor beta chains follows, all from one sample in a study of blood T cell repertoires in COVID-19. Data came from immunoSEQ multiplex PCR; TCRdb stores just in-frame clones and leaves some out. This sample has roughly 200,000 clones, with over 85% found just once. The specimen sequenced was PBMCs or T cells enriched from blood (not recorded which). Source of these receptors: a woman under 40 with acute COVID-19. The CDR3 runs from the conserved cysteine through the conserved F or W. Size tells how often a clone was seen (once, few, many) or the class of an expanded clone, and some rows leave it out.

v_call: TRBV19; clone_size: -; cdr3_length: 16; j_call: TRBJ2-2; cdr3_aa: CASSIPGQPNTGELFF
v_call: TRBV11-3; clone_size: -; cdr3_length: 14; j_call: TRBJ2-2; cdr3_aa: CASSGGVSTGELFF
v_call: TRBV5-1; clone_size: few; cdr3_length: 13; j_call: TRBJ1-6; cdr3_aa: CASSLAGNSPLHF
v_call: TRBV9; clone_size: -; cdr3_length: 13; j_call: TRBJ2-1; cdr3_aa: CASSVESFMEQFF
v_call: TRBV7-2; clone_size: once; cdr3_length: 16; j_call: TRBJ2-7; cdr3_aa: CASRVPTSGGVYEQYF
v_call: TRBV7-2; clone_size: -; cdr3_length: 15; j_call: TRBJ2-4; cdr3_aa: CASSSPTVAKNIQYF
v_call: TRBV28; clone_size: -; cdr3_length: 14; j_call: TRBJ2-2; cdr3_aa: CASSYLGGGWELFF
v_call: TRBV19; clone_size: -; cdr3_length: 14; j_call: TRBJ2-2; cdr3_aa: CASRRQGGPGELFF
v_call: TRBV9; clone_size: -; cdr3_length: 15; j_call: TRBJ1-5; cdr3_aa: CASSPGGYSNQPQHF
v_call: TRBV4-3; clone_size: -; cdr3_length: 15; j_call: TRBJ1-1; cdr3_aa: CASSQWGQGAPEAFF
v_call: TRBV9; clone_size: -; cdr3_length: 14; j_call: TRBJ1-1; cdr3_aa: CASSVDRGGHGAFF
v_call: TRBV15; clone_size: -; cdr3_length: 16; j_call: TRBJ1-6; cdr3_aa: CATSRDPTANNSPLHF
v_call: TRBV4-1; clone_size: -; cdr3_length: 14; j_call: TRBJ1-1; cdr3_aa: CASSQGQGAIEAFF
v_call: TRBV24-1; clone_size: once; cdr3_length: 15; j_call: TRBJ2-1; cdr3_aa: CATHPGRGAYNEQFF
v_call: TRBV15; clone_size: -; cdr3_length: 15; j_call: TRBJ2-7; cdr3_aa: CATSRGRTGLSEQYF
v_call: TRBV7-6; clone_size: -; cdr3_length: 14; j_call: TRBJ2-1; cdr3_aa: CASSSLSGINEQFF
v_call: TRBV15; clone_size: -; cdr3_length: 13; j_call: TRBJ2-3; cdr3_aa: CATSRGAGDTQYF
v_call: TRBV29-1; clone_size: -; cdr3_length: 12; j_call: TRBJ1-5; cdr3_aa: CSVGGGDQPQHF
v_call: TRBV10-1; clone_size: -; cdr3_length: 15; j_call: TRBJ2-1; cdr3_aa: CASSLNRGPSNEQFF
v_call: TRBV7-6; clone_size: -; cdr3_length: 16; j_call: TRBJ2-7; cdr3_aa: CASSLSSGGGSGEQYF
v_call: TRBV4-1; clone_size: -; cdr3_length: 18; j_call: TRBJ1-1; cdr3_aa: CASSQEGEIRGMNTEAFF
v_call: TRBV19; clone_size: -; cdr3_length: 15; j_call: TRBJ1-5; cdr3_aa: CASSIGGSEVQPQHF
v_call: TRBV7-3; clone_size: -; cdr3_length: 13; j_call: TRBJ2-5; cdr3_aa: CASSSGLSETQYF
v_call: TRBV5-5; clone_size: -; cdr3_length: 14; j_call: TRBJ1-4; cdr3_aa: CASTKGGNGEKLFF
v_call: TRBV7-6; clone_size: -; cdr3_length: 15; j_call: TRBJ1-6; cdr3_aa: CASSLASVGNSPLHF
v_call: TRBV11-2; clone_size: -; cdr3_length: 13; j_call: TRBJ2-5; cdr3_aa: CASSLVPGETQYF
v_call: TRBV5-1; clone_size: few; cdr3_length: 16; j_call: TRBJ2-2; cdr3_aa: CASSLEAGENTGELFF
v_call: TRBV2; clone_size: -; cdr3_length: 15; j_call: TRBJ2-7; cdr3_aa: CASSQTSGGYSEQYF
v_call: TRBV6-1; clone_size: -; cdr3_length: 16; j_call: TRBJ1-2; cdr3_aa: CASSEVLRTGSYGYTF
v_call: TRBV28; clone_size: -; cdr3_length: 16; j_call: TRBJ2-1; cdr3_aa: CASTVGGLESYNEQFF
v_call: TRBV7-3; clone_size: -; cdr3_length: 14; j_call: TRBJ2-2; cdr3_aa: CASSPGDYTGELFF
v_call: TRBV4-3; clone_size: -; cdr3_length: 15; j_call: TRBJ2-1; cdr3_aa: CASSPQRSSYNEQFF
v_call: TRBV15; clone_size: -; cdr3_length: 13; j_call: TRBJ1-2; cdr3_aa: CATQQTSNYGYTF
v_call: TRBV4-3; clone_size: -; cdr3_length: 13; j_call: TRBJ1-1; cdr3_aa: CASSQDLQNEAFF
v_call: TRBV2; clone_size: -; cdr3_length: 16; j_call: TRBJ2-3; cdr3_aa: CASRETGLVGTDTQYF
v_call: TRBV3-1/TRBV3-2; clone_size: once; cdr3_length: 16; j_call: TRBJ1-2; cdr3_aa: CASSQTFSGQNYGYTF
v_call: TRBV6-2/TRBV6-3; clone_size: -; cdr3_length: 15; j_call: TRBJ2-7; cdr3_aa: CASSWNRDRGHEQYF
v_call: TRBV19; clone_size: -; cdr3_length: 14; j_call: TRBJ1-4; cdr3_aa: CATHRDRSNEKLFF
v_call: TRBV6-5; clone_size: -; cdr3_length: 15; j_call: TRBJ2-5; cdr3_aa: CASSPSTGGAETQYF
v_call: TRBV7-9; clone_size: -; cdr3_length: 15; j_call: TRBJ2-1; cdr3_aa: CASSGSGGSYNEQFF
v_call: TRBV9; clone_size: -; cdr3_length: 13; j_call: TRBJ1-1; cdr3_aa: CASSVGVRSEAFF
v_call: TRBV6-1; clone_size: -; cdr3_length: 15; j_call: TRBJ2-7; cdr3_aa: CASSEGLAHSYEQYF
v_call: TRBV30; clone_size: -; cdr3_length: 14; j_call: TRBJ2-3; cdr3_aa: CAWSTGTYTDTQYF
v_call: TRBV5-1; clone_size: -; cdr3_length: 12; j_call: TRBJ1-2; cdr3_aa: CASSGGREGYTF
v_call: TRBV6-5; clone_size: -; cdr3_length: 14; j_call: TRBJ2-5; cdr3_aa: CASRTRGEGETQYF
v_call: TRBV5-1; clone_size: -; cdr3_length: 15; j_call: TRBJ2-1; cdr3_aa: CASSSPGQGYNEQFF
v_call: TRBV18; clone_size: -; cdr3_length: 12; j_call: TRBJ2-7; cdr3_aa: CASSPETYEQYF
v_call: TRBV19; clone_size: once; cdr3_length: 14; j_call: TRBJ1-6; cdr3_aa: CASGTRGDNSPLHF
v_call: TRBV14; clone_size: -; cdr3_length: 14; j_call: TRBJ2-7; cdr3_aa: CASSLSGQGSEQYF
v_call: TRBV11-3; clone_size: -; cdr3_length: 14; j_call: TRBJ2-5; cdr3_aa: CASSARDRGSTQYF
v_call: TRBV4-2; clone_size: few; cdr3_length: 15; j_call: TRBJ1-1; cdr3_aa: CASSQDLWGGTEAFF
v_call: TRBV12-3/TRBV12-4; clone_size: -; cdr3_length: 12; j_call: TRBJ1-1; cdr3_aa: CASSYKNTEAFF
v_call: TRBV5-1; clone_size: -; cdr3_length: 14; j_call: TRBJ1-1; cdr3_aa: CASRLQGVGTEAFF
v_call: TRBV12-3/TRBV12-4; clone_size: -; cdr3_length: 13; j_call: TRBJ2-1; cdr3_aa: CASSLEQHNEQFF
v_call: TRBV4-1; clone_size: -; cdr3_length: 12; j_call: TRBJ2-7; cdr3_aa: CASSPGGVEQYF
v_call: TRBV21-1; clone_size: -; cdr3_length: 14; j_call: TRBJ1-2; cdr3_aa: CFRDSEATNYGYTF
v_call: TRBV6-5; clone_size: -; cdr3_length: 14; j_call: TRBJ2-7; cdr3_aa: CASKRGQEVSEQYF
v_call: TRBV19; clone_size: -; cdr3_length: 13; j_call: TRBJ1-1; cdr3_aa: CASRGQVNTEAFF